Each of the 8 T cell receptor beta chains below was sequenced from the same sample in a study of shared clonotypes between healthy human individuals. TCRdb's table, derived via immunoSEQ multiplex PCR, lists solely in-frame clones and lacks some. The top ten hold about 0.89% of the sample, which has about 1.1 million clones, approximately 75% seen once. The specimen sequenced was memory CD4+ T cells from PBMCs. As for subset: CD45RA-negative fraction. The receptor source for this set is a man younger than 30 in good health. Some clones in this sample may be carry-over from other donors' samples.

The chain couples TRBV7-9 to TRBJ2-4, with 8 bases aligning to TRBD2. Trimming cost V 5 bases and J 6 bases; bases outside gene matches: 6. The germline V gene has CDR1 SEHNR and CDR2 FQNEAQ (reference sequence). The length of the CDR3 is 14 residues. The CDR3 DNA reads TGTGCCAGCAGCACCGGGAGGGGGGGAAACATTCAGTACTTC. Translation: CASSTGRGGNIQYF. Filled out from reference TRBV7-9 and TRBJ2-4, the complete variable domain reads DTGVSQNPRHKITKRGQNVTFRCDPISEHNRLYWYRQTLGQGPEFLTYFQNEAQLEKSRLLSDRFSAERPKGSFSTLEIQRTEQGDSAMYLCASSTGRGGNIQYFGAGTRLSVL.

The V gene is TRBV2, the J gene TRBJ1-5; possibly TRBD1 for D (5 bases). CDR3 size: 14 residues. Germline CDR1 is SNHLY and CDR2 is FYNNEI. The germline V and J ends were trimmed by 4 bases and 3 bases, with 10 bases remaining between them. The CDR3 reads CASSAQTANQPQHF. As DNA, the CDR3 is TGTGCCAGCAGTGCTCAGACAGCCAATCAGCCCCAGCATTTT.

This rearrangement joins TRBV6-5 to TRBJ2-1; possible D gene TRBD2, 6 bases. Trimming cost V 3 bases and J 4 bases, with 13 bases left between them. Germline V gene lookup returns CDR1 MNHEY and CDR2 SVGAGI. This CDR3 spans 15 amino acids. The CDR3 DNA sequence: TGTGCCAGCAGTTATAGGGGACTCGCGTACAATGAGCAGTTCTTC. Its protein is CASSYRGLAYNEQFF.

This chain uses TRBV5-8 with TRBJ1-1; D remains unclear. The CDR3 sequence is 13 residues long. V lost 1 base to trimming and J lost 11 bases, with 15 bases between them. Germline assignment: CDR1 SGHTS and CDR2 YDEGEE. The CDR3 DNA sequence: TGTGCCAGCAGCTTGAGGTCGAGGGTGACGGCTTTCTTT. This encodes CASSLRSRVTAFF. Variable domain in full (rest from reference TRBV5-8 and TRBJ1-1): EAGVTQSPTHLIKTRGQQATLRCSPISGHTSVYWYQQALGLGLQFLLWYDEGEERNRGNFPPRFSGRQFPNYSSELNVNALELEDSALYLCASSLRSRVTAFFGQGTRLTVV.

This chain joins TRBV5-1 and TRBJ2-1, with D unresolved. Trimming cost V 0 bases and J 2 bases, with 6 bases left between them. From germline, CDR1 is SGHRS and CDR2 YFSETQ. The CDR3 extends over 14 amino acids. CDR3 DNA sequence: TGCGCCAGCAGCTTGGATCTAGCCTACAATGAGCAGTTCTTC. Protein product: CASSLDLAYNEQFF. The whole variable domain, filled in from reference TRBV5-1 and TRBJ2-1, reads KAGVTQTPRYLIKTRGQQVTLSCSPISGHRSVSWYQQTPGQGLQFLFEYFSETQRNKGNFPGRFSGRQFSNSRSEMNVSTLELGDSALYLCASSLDLAYNEQFFGPGTRLTVL.

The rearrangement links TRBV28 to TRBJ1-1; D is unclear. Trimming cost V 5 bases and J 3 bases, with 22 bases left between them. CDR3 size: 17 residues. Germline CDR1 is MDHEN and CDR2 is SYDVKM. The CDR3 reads CASSRVEGAGWYTEAFF. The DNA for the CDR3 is TGTGCCAGCAGTCGCGTCGAGGGCGCCGGCTGGTACACTGAAGCTTTCTTT.

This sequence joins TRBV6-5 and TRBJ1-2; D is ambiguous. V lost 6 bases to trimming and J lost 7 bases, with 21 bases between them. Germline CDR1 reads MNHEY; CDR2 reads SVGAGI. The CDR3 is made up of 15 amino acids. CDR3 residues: CASSLDSGPGSGYTF. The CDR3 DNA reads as TGTGCCAGCAGCCTCGATTCGGGTCCCGGATCTGGCTACACCTTC.

In DNA form, the CDR3 reads TGTGCCAGCAGCATGGACAGGGGTGTTATGGAGACCCAGTACTTC. Encoded protein: CASSMDRGVMETQYF. The chain recombines TRBV5-4 with TRBJ2-5; the match to TRBD1 covers 9 bases. Trimming took 4 bases from V and 5 from J; bases not matched to a gene: 9. The CDR3 consists of 15 residues. Germline lookup yields CDR1 SGHNT and CDR2 YYREEE (reference sequence).